The clone carrying this TCR beta chain appeared a few times. What it recognizes is unknown. This sample is part of a study of T cells in Graves' hyperthyroidism and ophthalmopathy. General study findings and limits: Most thyroid clonotypes expanded above 0.001 were also detected in blood.

Researchers took RNA transcripts and amplified the TCR beta CDR3 regions from them. In the first-round RT-PCR of the TCR CDR3, the HTBI primer set was used. TCRdb reanalysed the multiplex PCR reads using MiXCR and keeps one entry per CDR3 protein. The sample has hundreds of thousands of distinct CDR3 sequences; about a sixth are singletons. Germline V gene data show CDR1 as SGDLS and CDR2 as YYNGEE. This CDR3 comprises 16 residues. V gave up 0 bases and J gave up 7 bases; unmatched junction bases: 6. The study left out patients who had uncontrolled infection, other autoimmune disease, pregnancy or lactation.

The sequencing input was blood. V usage is TRBV9 and J usage is TRBJ2-1, with 11 bases identical to TRBD2. The sequence came from a middle-aged woman with Graves' ophthalmopathy. The CDR3 loop is CASSVVSGGAGNEQFF. The CDR3 DNA reads as TGTGCCAGCAGCGTAGTTAGCGGGGGGGCGGGGAATGAGCAGTTCTTC.